Listed here is a single T cell receptor beta chain. Its antigen is not identified. The PCR employed 60 Vbeta primers together with 13 Jbeta primers. Libraries were prepared by immunoSEQ multiplex PCR; TCRdb keeps only in-frame clonotypes and omits some of them. The repertoire consists of under 200,000 clones, with approximately 85% occurring once and the leading ten covering over 0.85%. This entry belongs to a study of cytomegalovirus exposure and HLA in healthy donors. Findings of the study overall: TCR beta V- and J-gene trimming, according to a later analysis, was linked to a missense DCLRE1C variant. Usually a TCR sequence was rare, but some public TCRs were found in many donors. Most TCR beta V segments were productive about 90% or about 30% of the time in an earlier analysis.

V dropped 1 base and J dropped 3; count of bases not matched to a gene: 4. CDR1 and CDR2 (germline): SGHAT, FQNNGV. CDR3 length: 15 amino acids. Although they were nominally healthy when sampled, donors likely had unrecorded immune exposures. The rearrangement joins TRBV11-2 to TRBJ2-7, with 9 positions matching TRBD2. This receptor was taken from a girl aged 2 to 10 in good health and CMV-seropositive. Sequencing was done on a sample of PBMCs. The CDR3 loop reads CASSLAPSGDYEQYF. CDR3 sequence (DNA): TGTGCCAGCAGCTTAGCCCCTAGCGGGGACTACGAGCAGTACTTC. Using reference TRBV11-2 and TRBJ2-7 for the parts outside the CDR3, the full variable domain is EAGVAQSPRYKIIEKRQSVAFWCNPISGHATLYWYQQILGQGPKLLIQFQNNGVVDDSQLPKDRFSAERLKGVDSTLKIQPAKLEDSAVYLCASSLAPSGDYEQYFGPGTRLTVT.